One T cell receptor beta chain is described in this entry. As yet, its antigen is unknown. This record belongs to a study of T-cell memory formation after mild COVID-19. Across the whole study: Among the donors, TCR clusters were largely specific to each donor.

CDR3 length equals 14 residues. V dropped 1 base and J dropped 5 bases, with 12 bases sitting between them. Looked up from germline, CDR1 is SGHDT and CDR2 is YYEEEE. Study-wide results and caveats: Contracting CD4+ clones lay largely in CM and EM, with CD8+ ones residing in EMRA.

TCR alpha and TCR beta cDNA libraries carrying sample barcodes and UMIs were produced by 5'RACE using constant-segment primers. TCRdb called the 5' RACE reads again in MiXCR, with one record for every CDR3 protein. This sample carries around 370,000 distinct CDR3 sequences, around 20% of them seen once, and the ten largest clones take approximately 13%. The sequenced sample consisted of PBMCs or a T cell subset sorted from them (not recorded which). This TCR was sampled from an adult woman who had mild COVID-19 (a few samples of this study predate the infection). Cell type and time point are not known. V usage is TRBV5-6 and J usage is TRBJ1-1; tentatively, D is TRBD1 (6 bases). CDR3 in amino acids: CASSLFQGTTEAFF. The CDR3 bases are TGTGCCAGCAGCTTGTTCCAGGGGACGACTGAAGCTTTCTTT.